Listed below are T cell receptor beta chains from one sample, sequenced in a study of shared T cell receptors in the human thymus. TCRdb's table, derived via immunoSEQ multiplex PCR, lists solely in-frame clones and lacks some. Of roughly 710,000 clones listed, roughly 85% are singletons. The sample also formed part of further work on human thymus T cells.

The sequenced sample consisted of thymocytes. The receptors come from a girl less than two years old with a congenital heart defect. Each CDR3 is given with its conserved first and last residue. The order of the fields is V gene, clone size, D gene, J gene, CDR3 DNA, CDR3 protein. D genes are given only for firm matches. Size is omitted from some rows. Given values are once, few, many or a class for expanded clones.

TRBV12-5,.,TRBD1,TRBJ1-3,TGTGCTAGTGGTCTGGATACAGGGGCTGGAAACACCATATATTTT,CASGLDTGAGNTIYF
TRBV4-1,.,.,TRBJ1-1,TGCGCCAGCAGCCATCCCCCGGCAAGACTTAACACTGAAGCTTTCTTT,CASSHPPARLNTEAFF
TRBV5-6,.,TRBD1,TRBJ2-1,TGTGCCAGCAGCTTGGATCAAACGGGACAGAGCTCCTACAATGAGCAGTTCTTC,CASSLDQTGQSSYNEQFF
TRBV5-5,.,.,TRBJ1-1,TGTGCCAGCAGCTTGGCGGCCGTGGCGGTCACTGAAGCTTTCTTT,CASSLAAVAVTEAFF
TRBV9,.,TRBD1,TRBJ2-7,TGTGCCAGCAGCGGGACAACAGGGGACGAGCAGTACTTC,CASSGTTGDEQYF
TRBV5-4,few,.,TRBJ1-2,TGTGCCAGCAGCTCGGAGGGGTGCTATGGCTACACCTTC,CASSSEGCYGYTF
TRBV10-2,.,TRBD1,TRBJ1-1,TGCGCCAGCACCCCGGACAGGGCGAACACTGAAGCTTTCTTT,CASTPDRANTEAFF
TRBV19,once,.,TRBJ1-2,TGTGCCAGTAGTCCCATAAGTGAGGGCCCAAGGGACTATGGCTACACCTTC,CASSPISEGPRDYGYTF
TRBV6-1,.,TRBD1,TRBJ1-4,TGTGCCAGCAGGACCCCGACAGGGGGGGATGAAAAACTGTTTTTT,CASRTPTGGDEKLFF
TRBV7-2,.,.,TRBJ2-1,TGTGCCAGCAGCCCATCCCGGGATCATAGGGAGCAGTTCTTC,CASSPSRDHREQFF
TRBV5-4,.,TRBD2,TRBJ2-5,TGTGCCAGCAGCACAAGCGGGGGGCGGGAGACCCAGTACTTC,CASSTSGGRETQYF
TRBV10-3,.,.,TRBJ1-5,TGTGCCATCAGTGAGAACAAATTTACAGGACCGGGGGGTCAGCCCCAGCATTTT,CAISENKFTGPGGQPQHF
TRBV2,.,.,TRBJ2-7,TGTGCCAGCAACCCCCCGACACCCATGGACTACGAGCAGTACTTC,CASNPPTPMDYEQYF
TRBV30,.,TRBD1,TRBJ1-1,TGTGCCTGGAGCGGGGACAGTACTGAAGCTTTCTTT,CAWSGDSTEAFF
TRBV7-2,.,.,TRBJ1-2,TGTGCCAGCAGCGTATCTCCTGGGAGTGGTAACTATGGCTACACCTTC,CASSVSPGSGNYGYTF
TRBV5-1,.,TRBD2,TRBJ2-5,TGCGCCAGCAGCTTGGTTTGTCTAGCGGGGGGTGACGAGACCCAGTACTTC,CASSLVCLAGGDETQYF
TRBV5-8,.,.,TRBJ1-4,TGTGCCAGCTACCAGGGGTCGGCAACTAATGAAAAACTGTTTTTT,CASYQGSATNEKLFF
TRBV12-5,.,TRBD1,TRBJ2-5,TGTGCTAGTGGTTTGGCTAGGGACAGGGTAAGGGCAGCGGTATGGGAGACCCAGTACTTC,CASGLARDRVRAAVWETQYF
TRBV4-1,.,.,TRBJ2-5,TGCGCCAGCAGCCCGCAGGAACGGTCGTACCAAGAGACCCAGTACTTC,CASSPQERSYQETQYF
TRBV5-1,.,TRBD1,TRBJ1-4,TGCGCCAGCAGCAGGGGGCGGGAGGGTGAAAAACTGTTTTTT,CASSRGREGEKLFF
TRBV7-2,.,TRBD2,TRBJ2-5,TGTGCCAGCAGCTTTCTTCAAGGACTAGTCCCTCAAGAGACCCAGTACTTC,CASSFLQGLVPQETQYF
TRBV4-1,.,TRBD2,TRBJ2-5,TGCGCCAGCAGCCAGCGGGGGGCACGACAAGAGACCCAGTACTTC,CASSQRGARQETQYF
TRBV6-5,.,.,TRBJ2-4,TGTGCCAGCAGAACACACAGGGAGGCCAAAAACATTCAGTACTTC,CASRTHREAKNIQYF
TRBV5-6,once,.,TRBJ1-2,TGTGCCAGCAGCCCGACAGGTTACTATGGCTACACCTTC,CASSPTGYYGYTF
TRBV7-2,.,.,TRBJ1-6,TGTGCCAGCAGCGATTCAGGGGATAATTCACCCCTCCACTTT,CASSDSGDNSPLHF
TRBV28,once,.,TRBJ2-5,TGTGCCAGCAGTTTGGTTCCAGCAGGAAGAGCCCAGTACTTC,CASSLVPAGRAQYF
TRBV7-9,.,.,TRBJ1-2,TGTGCCAGCACCGCAGGTGGTGGGTATGGCTACACCTTC,CASTAGGGYGYTF
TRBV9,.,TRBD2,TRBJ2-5,TGTGCCAGCAGAGGGACTAGCGGGAATGGGGCCCAGTACTTC,CASRGTSGNGAQYF
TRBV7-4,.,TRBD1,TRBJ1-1,TGTGCCAGCAGCCTCCTCGGACAGGGTCTATTTGAGGCTTTCTTT,CASSLLGQGLFEAFF
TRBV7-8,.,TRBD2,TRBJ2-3,TGTGCCAGCAGCTGGGCCGGACTAGCGGGGGGGCCTGATACGCAGTATTTT,CASSWAGLAGGPDTQYF
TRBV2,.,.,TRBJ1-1,TGTGCCAGCAGCAACAGAACAAACACTGAAGCTTTCTTT,CASSNRTNTEAFF
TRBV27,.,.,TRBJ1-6,TGTGCCAGCAGTTTCGGGGTCAGGTCACCCCTCCACTTT,CASSFGVRSPLHF
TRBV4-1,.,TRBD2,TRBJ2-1,TGCGCCAGCAGCCAAGATAAGCGACTAGCGGATTACAATGAGCAGTTCTTC,CASSQDKRLADYNEQFF
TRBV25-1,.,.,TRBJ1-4,TGTGCCAGCAGTGGTAGGGGAGGGCCCCCTTCGAGTAATGAAAAACTGTTTTTT,CASSGRGGPPSSNEKLFF
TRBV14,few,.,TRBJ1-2,TGTGCCAGCAGCCAAGATAGGGAGGCCATCTTCTACACCTTC,CASSQDREAIFYTF
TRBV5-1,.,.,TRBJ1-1,TGCGCCAGCAGCCTGGCCTGGGGCGAAGCTTTCTTT,CASSLAWGEAFF
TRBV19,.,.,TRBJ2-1,TGTGCCAGTAGCCAACTGGGGCACTACAATGAGCAGTTCTTC,CASSQLGHYNEQFF
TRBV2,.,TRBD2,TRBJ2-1,TGTGCCAGCAGTGAATCTGGCGGGAGCTCCTACAATGAGCAGTTCTTC,CASSESGGSSYNEQFF
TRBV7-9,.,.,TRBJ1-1,TGTGCCAGCAACCTTCGGTGGGGGGGCATCTACACTGAAGCTTTCTTT,CASNLRWGGIYTEAFF
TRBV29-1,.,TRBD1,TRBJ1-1,TGCAGCGCGGAACCACAAAGGACAGGGGTGAACACTGAAGCTTTCTTT,CSAEPQRTGVNTEAFF
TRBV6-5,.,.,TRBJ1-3,TGTGCCAGCAGCCAAACATGGTCCGGAAACACCATATATTTT,CASSQTWSGNTIYF
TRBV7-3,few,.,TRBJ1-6,TGTGCCAGCAGCTTACAGGGGTATAATTCACCCCTCCACTTT,CASSLQGYNSPLHF
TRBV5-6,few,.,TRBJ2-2,TGTGCCAGCAGCCACCGGACAGTTTACACCGGGGAGCTGTTTTTT,CASSHRTVYTGELFF
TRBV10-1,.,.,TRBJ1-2,TGCGCCAGCAGTCCCCGGCGGTATTATGGCTACACCTTC,CASSPRRYYGYTF
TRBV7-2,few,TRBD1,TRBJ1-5,TGTGCCAGCAGCTTAGCCGGTCAGGGGGGACCCAATCAGCCCCAGCATTTT,CASSLAGQGGPNQPQHF
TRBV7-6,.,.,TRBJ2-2,TGTGCCAGCAGCCCGAGAGGCGGGGAGCTGTTTTTT,CASSPRGGELFF
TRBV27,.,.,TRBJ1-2,TGTGCCAGCAGTTTAGTGGGGGGGCCTATCGATGGCTACACCTTC,CASSLVGGPIDGYTF
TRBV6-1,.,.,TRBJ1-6,TGTGCCAGCAGTGAAGGGTGGGGTCGGGGGTCCCCCCTCCACTTT,CASSEGWGRGSPLHF
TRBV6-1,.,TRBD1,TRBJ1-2,TGTGCCAGCAGTGAAGCACAGGGGACGGATGGCTACACCTTC,CASSEAQGTDGYTF
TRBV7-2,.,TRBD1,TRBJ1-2,TGTGCCAGCAGCTTACCCGGAGGACAGGGCTCCGGGTATGGCTACACCTTC,CASSLPGGQGSGYGYTF
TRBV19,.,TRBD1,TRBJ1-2,TGTGCCAGTAGTATCGACAAGGGACAGGAGAATAACTATGGCTACACCTTC,CASSIDKGQENNYGYTF